Listed here are 16 T cell receptor beta chains from one sample, sequenced in a study of blood T cell repertoires in COVID-19. The data were produced by immunoSEQ multiplex PCR, yet TCRdb's version contains in-frame clones alone and is incomplete. Of some 490,000 clones listed, roughly 85% were seen once; the top ten hold roughly 3.2%. Material for sequencing was peripheral blood. Receptor source: a human donor in a cohort sampled during active COVID-19.

The chain uses TRBV3-1 (or the pseudogene TRBV3-2) and TRBJ2-7, with TRBD2 as a possible D gene (6 bases). Germline loops: CDR1 LGHDT, CDR2 YNNKEL (reference sequence). V lost 1 base and J lost 1, with 11 bases in between. This CDR3 region has 15 residues. In DNA form, the CDR3 reads TGTGCCAGCAGCCAAGGTCCGGGGGAATCCTACGAGCAGTACTTC. It encodes CASSQGPGESYEQYF.

The V gene is TRBV5-8, the J gene TRBJ1-1; 7 nucleotides align to TRBD1. The CDR3 consists of 14 residues. From germline, CDR1 is SGHTS and CDR2 YDEGEE. Trimming cost V 3 bases and J 2 bases; bases outside gene matches: 4. The CDR3 nucleotides are TGTGCCAGCAGCTCCGGGACAGAAAACACTGAAGCTTTCTTT. Translating it yields CASSSGTENTEAFF.

This chain connects TRBV12-3 or TRBV12-4 to TRBJ2-1, with D unclear. The CDR3 covers 12 residues. The V end was cut by 7 bases, the J end by 10 bases, with 14 bases between. CDR3 loop: CASNLLGYEQFF. The DNA of the CDR3 is TGTGCCAGCAACCTCCTAGGCTACGAGCAGTTCTTC.

In this sample, this clone turned up a few times. Germline is not matched at one junction end, which may reflect a read error. The chain joins TRBV2 to TRBJ2-1; 7 nucleotides align to TRBD1. The CDR3 totals 12 residues. Per the germline V gene, CDR1 is SNHLY and CDR2 is FYNNEI. CDR3 loop: CASREDRDEQFF. The CDR3 DNA reads TGTGCCAGCAGGGAAGACAGGGATGAGCAGTTCTTC. The full variable domain, in which reference TRBV2 and TRBJ2-1 provide the parts outside the CDR3, is EPEVTQTPSHQVTQMGQEVILRCVPISNHLYFYWYRQILGQKVEFLVSFYNNEISEKSEIFDDQFSVERPDGSNFTLKIRSTKLEDSAMYFCASREDRDEQFFGPGTRLTVL.

The chain is built from TRBV7-2 and TRBJ2-4, with D possibly matching TRBD1 (5 bases). The germline gives CDR1 SGHTA, CDR2 FQGNSA. The CDR3 runs to 15 residues. Trimming shortened V by 5 bases and J by 5 bases, and 16 bases separated the two germline ends. The CDR3 DNA follows: TGTGCCAGCAGCGGCAACCAGGGATATCAAAACATTCAGTACTTC. Translating gives CASSGNQGYQNIQYF.

The chain uses TRBV7-6 and TRBJ1-2, with TRBD1 identical over 7 bases. This CDR3 is 16 amino acids long. Looked up from germline, CDR1 is SGHVS and CDR2 is FNYEAQ. The V gene end was trimmed by 1 base and the J gene end by 0 bases; junction bases not matched to a gene: 5. The CDR3: CASSLGPGGSNYGYTF. The CDR3 coding sequence is TGTGCCAGCAGCTTAGGTCCAGGGGGATCTAACTATGGCTACACCTTC.

This clone appeared a single time. The chain couples TRBV10-3 to TRBJ1-1, with D uncertain. CDR3 length: 12 residues. The V and J ends lost 9 bases and 5 bases respectively, with 13 bases between them. Germline V gene sequence: CDR1 ENHRY, CDR2 SYGVKD. The CDR3 is CAIGELETEAFF. The CDR3 coding sequence is TGTGCCATTGGGGAGCTAGAAACTGAAGCTTTCTTT.

The CDR3 spells CASSSTTQGTDQPQHF. The CDR3 DNA is TGTGCCAGCAGTTCAACGACACAGGGCACCGATCAGCCCCAGCATTTT. The chain couples TRBV27 to TRBJ1-5; perhaps TRBD1 as D (6 bases). Germline assignment: CDR1 MNHEY and CDR2 SMNVEV (reference sequence). This CDR3 region has 16 residues. The V and J ends lost 4 bases and 5 bases respectively, with 18 bases between them.

The chain has TRBV7-8 and TRBJ2-1; possibly TRBD2 for D (7 bases). Trimming cost V 1 base and J 4 bases, with 23 bases left between them. Germline V lookup: CDR1 SGHVS, CDR2 FQNEAQ. This CDR3 spans 19 amino acids. CDR3 coding DNA: TGTGCCAGCAGCTTAGTAGGGGGGAGGGCCCCTATTCTGTACAATGAGCAGTTCTTC. This encodes CASSLVGGRAPILYNEQFF.

The J gene is TRBJ1-2, the V gene TRBV27; D might be TRBD1 (6 bases). Germline V gene data show CDR1 as MNHEY and CDR2 as SMNVEV (reference sequence). The CDR3 consists of 16 residues. V shed 3 bases and J shed 7 bases, with 21 bases lying between them. CDR3 DNA sequence: TGTGCCAGCAGTTTCACGACCCTACAGGGTTTGCGTGGCTACACCTTC. Its protein product is CASSFTTLQGLRGYTF.

This clone was recorded once. The chain joins TRBV6-2 or TRBV6-3 to TRBJ2-2; TRBD2 matches 10 bases. CDR1 MNHEY and CDR2 SVGEGT come from the germline V gene. With V trimmed by 2 bases and J by 3 bases, 6 bases remained unmatched. The CDR3 totals 17 residues. The CDR3 loop reads CASSYGTSAGYTGELFF. The CDR3 DNA reads as TGTGCCAGCAGTTACGGGACTAGCGCGGGATACACCGGGGAGCTGTTTTTT.

This chain links TRBV2 with TRBJ2-5, with TRBD2 matching over 9 bases. CDR1 and CDR2 (germline): SNHLY, FYNNEI. This CDR3 spans 15 amino acids. V trimming: 1 base; J trimming: 6 bases; junction bases outside the gene matches: 6. Written as DNA, the CDR3 is TGTGCCAGCAGTGAAGATAGCGGGAGTCTTAAGACCCAGTACTTC. This codes for CASSEDSGSLKTQYF.

CDR3: CASSSRGRGETQYF. In DNA, the CDR3 is TGTGCCAGCTCGTCTCGCGGTCGGGGGGAGACCCAGTACTTC. V gene TRBV27 combines with J gene TRBJ2-5; perhaps TRBD2 as D (6 bases). CDR3 length equals 14 residues. The V gene lost 8 bases and the J gene lost 5 bases, with 18 bases spanning the gap. Germline V CDR1 and CDR2: MNHEY, SMNVEV (reference sequence).

The chain has TRBV27 and TRBJ2-7; D is perhaps TRBD1 (6 bases). The germline CDR1 and CDR2 sequences are MNHEY and SMNVEV (reference sequence). V lost 5 bases, J lost 5 bases, and 10 bases lay in between. The CDR3 sequence is 12 residues long. CDR3 sequence: CASSRGGDEQYF. The CDR3 coding sequence is TGTGCCAGCAGTCGAGGGGGTGACGAGCAGTACTTC.

The chain employs TRBV29-1 and TRBJ2-7; 7 bases fit TRBD1. Trimming removed 1 base from V and 4 bases from J; junction bases left unmatched: 1. Germline V lookup: CDR1 SQVTM, CDR2 ANQGSEA. The CDR3 loop spans 12 amino acids. The CDR3 bases are TGCAGCGTTGAAGTACAGGGGTACGAGCAGTACTTC. This encodes CSVEVQGYEQYF.

J is TRBJ2-4 and V is TRBV2, with TRBD1 identical over 10 bases. The CDR3 contains 11 residues. CDR1 and CDR2 from the germline V gene are SNHLY and FYNNEI. The junction had 6 bases not matched to a gene; V was cut back by 6 bases and J by 16 bases. Here the CDR3 DNA reads TGTGCCAGCAGCCTTGGGACAGGGGATTACTTC. Translating it yields CASSLGTGDYF.